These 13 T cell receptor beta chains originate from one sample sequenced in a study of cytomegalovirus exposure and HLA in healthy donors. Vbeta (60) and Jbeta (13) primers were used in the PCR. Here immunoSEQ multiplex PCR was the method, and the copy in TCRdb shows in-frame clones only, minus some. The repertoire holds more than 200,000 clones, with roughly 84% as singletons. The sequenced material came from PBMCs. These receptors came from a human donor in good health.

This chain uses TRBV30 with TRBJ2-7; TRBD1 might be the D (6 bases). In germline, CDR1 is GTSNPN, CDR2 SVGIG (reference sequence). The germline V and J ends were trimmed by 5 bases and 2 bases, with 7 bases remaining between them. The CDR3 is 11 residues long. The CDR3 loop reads CAWWDTYEQYF. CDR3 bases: TGTGCCTGGTGGGACACCTACGAGCAGTACTTC.

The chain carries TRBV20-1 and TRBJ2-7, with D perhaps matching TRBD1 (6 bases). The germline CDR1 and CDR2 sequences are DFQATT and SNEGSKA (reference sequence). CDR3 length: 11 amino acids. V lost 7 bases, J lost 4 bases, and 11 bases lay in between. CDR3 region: CSGGLRYEQYF. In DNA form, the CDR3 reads TGCAGTGGGGGGCTAAGGTACGAGCAGTACTTC.

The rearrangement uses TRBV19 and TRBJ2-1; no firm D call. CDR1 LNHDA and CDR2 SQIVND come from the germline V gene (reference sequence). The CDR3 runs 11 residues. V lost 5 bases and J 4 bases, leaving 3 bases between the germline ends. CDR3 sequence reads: CASSRYNEQFF. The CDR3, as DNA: TGTGCCAGTAGTCGTTACAATGAGCAGTTCTTC.

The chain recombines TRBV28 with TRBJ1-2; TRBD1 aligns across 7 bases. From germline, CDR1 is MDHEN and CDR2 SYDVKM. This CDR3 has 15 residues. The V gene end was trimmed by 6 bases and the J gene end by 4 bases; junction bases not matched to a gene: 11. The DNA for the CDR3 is TGTGCCAGCAGCCCACCCGGACAGGACCGCTATGGCTACACCTTC. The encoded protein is CASSPPGQDRYGYTF.

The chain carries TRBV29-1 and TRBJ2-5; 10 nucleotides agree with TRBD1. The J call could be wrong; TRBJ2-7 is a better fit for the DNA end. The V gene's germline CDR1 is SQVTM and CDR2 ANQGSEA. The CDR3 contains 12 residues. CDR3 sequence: CSALTGGGEQYF. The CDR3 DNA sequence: TGCAGCGCTCTGACAGGGGGCGGCGAGCAGTACTTC.

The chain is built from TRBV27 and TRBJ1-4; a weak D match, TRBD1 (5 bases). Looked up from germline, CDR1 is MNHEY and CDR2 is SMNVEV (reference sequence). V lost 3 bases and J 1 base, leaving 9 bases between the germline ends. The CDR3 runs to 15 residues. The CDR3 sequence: CASSLMGQTNEKLFF. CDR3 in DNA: TGTGCCAGCAGTTTGATGGGGCAAACTAATGAAAAACTGTTTTTT. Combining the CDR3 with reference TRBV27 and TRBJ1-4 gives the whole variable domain EAQVTQNPRYLITVTGKKLTVTCSQNMNHEYMSWYRQDPGLGLRQIYYSMNVEVTDKGDVPEGYKVSRKEKRNFPLILESPSPNQTSLYFCASSLMGQTNEKLFFGSGTQLSVL.

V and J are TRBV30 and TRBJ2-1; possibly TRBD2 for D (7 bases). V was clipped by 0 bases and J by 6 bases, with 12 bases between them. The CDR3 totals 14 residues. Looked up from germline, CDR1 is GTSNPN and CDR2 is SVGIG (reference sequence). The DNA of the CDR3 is TGTGCCTGGAGTGTATGGAGGGGGGGCAATGAGCAGTTCTTC. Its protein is CAWSVWRGGNEQFF.

CDR3: CVSRPPISGRAGTGELFF. The CDR3 DNA reads as TGTGTCAGTCGCCCACCTATTAGCGGGAGGGCCGGGACCGGGGAGCTGTTTTTT. The gene calls are TRBV7-2 and TRBJ2-2; the match to TRBD2 covers 11 bases. Germline CDR1 reads SGHTA; CDR2 reads FQGNSA. The CDR3 length is 18 residues. The full variable domain, its missing parts supplied by reference TRBV7-2 and TRBJ2-2, is GAGVSQSPSNKVTEKGKDVELRCDPISGHTALYWYRQSLGQGLEFLIYFQGNSAPDKSGLPSDRFSAERTGGSVSTLTIQRTQQEDSAVYLCVSRPPISGRAGTGELFFGEGSRLTVL.

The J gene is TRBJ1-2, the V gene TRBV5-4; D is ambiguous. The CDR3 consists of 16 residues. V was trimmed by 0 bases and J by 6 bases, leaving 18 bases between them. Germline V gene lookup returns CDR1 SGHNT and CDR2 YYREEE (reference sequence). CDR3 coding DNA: TGTGCCAGCAGCTTGGGTTCCCCCGGTAGTAATAATGGCTACACCTTC. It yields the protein CASSLGSPGSNNGYTF.

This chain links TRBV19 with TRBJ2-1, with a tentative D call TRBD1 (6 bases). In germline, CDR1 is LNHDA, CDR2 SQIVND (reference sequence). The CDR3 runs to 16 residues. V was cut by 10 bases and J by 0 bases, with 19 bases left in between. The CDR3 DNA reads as TGTGCCACCCAATCCCTGGGGACAACCTCCTACAATGAGCAGTTCTTC. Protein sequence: CATQSLGTTSYNEQFF.

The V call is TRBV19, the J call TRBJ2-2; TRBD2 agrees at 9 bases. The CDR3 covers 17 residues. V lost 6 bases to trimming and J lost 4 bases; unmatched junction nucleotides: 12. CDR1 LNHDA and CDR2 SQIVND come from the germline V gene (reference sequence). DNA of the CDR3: TGTGCCAGTAGCCCCCAAAGGGGAGCGGGAGGCACCGGGGAGCTGTTTTTT. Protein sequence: CASSPQRGAGGTGELFF. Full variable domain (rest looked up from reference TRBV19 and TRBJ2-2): DGGITQSPKYLFRKEGQNVTLSCEQNLNHDAMYWYRQDPGQGLRLIYYSQIVNDFQKGDIAEGYSVSREKKESFPLTVTSAQKNPTAFYLCASSPQRGAGGTGELFFGEGSRLTVL.

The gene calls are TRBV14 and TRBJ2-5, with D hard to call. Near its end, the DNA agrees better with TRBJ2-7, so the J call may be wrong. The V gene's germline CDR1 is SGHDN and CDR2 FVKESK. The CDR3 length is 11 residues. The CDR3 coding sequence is TGTGCCAGCAGCCAAGGCTACGAGCAGTACTTC. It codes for CASSQGYEQYF.

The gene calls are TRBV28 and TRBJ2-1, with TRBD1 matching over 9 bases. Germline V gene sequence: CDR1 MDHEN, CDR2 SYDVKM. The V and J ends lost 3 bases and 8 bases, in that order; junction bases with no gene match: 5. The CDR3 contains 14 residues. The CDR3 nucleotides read TGTGCCAGCAGTTTCGGGACAGGGTTCCATGAGCAGTTCTTC. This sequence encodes CASSFGTGFHEQFF.